This TCR beta chain was captured by sequencing in a study of OX40 agonist ivuxolimab in advanced cancers. Turning to the study itself: Two patients with cutaneous melanoma and one with hepatocellular carcinoma, three in total, showed partial responses.

General observations from the study: What antigens the expanded peripheral T cells recognized was never established.

TCRdb keeps only in-frame clones here, not all; method: immunoSEQ multiplex PCR. The table lists approximately 22,000 clones, over 65% of them singletons. As for this clone: Its antigen is undetermined.

Researchers took blood at baseline, on cycle 4 day 1, and on cycle 7 day 1. This clonotype was sampled from an adult with an advanced solid tumor such as melanoma, head and neck, liver or kidney cancer. The specimen was CD4+ or CD8+ T cells sorted from blood, collected in a trial of the OX40 agonist ivuxolimab.

Written as DNA, the CDR3 is TGCGCCAGCAGCCAGCGACAGGGTGGGTCCTACGAGCAGTACTTC. Translating it yields CASSQRQGGSYEQYF. This chain links TRBV4-1 with TRBJ2-7; 7 bases map to TRBD1. CDR1 MGHRA and CDR2 YSYEKL come from the germline V gene. Trimming took 3 bases from V and 1 from J; bases not matched to a gene: 6. The CDR3 consists of 15 residues.